These T cell receptor beta chains were read from a single sample in a study of Graves' ophthalmopathy and Graves' hyperthyroidism. TCRdb itself ran the multiplex PCR reads through MiXCR, one entry per CDR3 protein. The sample lists 900,000 to 1,200,000 distinct CDR3 sequences; about 36% were seen once. Input material: peripheral blood or thyroid tissue (not recorded which). Source of these receptors: an adult man with Graves' hyperthyroidism. CDR3s include the opening cysteine and the closing phenylalanine or tryptophan. The D gene is left open where the match is weak. Not all rows give a size; the values are once, few, many and, for expanded clones, a class.

D gene: -; J gene: TRBJ2-7; V gene: TRBV20-1; clone size: few; CDR3 DNA: TGCAGTGCTAGAGATAGGGAACGGCCAAACTACGAGCAGTACTTC; CDR3 protein: CSARDRERPNYEQYF
D gene: -; J gene: TRBJ2-7; V gene: TRBV2; clone size: many; CDR3 DNA: TGTGCCAGCAGGTGGACAGAGACCTACGAGCAGTACTTC; CDR3 protein: CASRWTETYEQYF
D gene: -; J gene: TRBJ1-2; V gene: TRBV6-1; clone size: few; CDR3 DNA: TGTGCCATTCTGTGGGTGGGAAGCTATGGCTACACCTTC; CDR3 protein: CAILWVGSYGYTF
D gene: TRBD1; J gene: TRBJ2-7; V gene: TRBV7-2; clone size: -; CDR3 DNA: TGTGCCAGCAGCCTAGGGACAGGAACCTACGGGCAGTACTTC; CDR3 protein: CASSLGTGTYGQYF
D gene: TRBD1; J gene: TRBJ1-4; V gene: TRBV29-1; clone size: many; CDR3 DNA: TGCAGCGTCCCGGGACAGACAAATGAAAAACTGTTTTTT; CDR3 protein: CSVPGQTNEKLFF
D gene: TRBD1; J gene: TRBJ2-5; V gene: TRBV29-1; clone size: -; CDR3 DNA: TGCAGCGTCAGGGACAGGGAGGGGGAGACCCAGTACTTC; CDR3 protein: CSVRDREGETQYF
D gene: -; J gene: TRBJ2-7; V gene: TRBV5-4; clone size: -; CDR3 DNA: TGTGCCAGCAGCTTGGGGACTGTCCACTACGAGCAGTACTTC; CDR3 protein: CASSLGTVHYEQYF
D gene: TRBD1; J gene: TRBJ1-6; V gene: TRBV7-9; clone size: many; CDR3 DNA: TGTGCCAGCAGCTTACTGGGACAGGCGAATTCACCCCTCCACTTT; CDR3 protein: CASSLLGQANSPLHF
D gene: TRBD1; J gene: TRBJ1-5; V gene: TRBV5-8; clone size: -; CDR3 DNA: TGTGCCAGCAGCCAGCGGGACAGGGGTTTTCAGCCCCAGCATTTT; CDR3 protein: CASSQRDRGFQPQHF
D gene: -; J gene: TRBJ1-5; V gene: TRBV25-1; clone size: -; CDR3 DNA: TGTGCCAGCAGTGAGGGAAAACTAGCGGGGGGGGAGACCCAGCATTTT; CDR3 protein: CASSEGKLAGGETQHF
D gene: TRBD2; J gene: TRBJ2-7; V gene: TRBV20-1; clone size: -; CDR3 DNA: TGCAGTGCTAGGGGGGGAGGGCCCTCCGAGCAGTACTTC; CDR3 protein: CSARGGGPSEQYF
D gene: -; J gene: TRBJ1-2; V gene: TRBV7-8; clone size: many; CDR3 DNA: TGTGCCAGCAGCTTAGGCTGGGACCGCGGAACCCGTGGCTACACCTTC; CDR3 protein: CASSLGWDRGTRGYTF
D gene: -; J gene: TRBJ1-4; V gene: TRBV7-2; clone size: -; CDR3 DNA: TGTGCCAGCAGCTTAGTTTTCGACTTTAATGAAAAACTGTTTTTT; CDR3 protein: CASSLVFDFNEKLFF
D gene: TRBD1; J gene: TRBJ2-7; V gene: TRBV20-1; clone size: -; CDR3 DNA: TGCAGTGCTATGGGACAGGGGACCGAGCAGTACTTC; CDR3 protein: CSAMGQGTEQYF
D gene: -; J gene: TRBJ1-1; V gene: TRBV24-1; clone size: once; CDR3 DNA: TGTGCCACCAGTGATAGGGGGGCAGGGAACACTGAAGCTTTCTTT; CDR3 protein: CATSDRGAGNTEAFF
D gene: -; J gene: TRBJ2-7; V gene: TRBV7-9; clone size: -; CDR3 DNA: TGTGCCAGCAGCTTAGGTCGCAGAAACTACGAGCAGTACTTC; CDR3 protein: CASSLGRRNYEQYF
D gene: TRBD1; J gene: TRBJ2-7; V gene: TRBV19; clone size: many; CDR3 DNA: TGTGCCAGTAGTCTCCGGGACAGTCACTACGAGCAGTACTTC; CDR3 protein: CASSLRDSHYEQYF
D gene: -; J gene: TRBJ2-1; V gene: TRBV7-9; clone size: -; CDR3 DNA: TGTGCCAGCAGCTCAGGGGACTCTCTTCGTGAGTTCTTC; CDR3 protein: CASSSGDSLREFF
D gene: -; J gene: TRBJ1-6; V gene: TRBV7-2; clone size: -; CDR3 DNA: TGTGCCAGCAGCCCTTACAAGGGGACACCCCTCCACTTT; CDR3 protein: CASSPYKGTPLHF
D gene: -; J gene: TRBJ2-5; V gene: TRBV20-1; clone size: many; CDR3 DNA: TGCAGTGCTGGGGGGCCCGACAGGAAGGAAGAGACCCAGTACTTC; CDR3 protein: CSAGGPDRKEETQYF
D gene: TRBD1; J gene: TRBJ2-5; V gene: TRBV29-1; clone size: many; CDR3 DNA: TGCAGCGTTGATTCGGCCCGGGACAGGGGGCCGATGGAGTACTTC; CDR3 protein: CSVDSARDRGPMEYF
D gene: -; J gene: TRBJ1-1; V gene: TRBV30; clone size: -; CDR3 DNA: TGTGCCTGGAAATCAAAACAGGGTAACACTGAAGCTTTCTTT; CDR3 protein: CAWKSKQGNTEAFF
D gene: TRBD1; J gene: TRBJ1-2; V gene: TRBV7-2; clone size: many; CDR3 DNA: TGTGCCAGCAGCTCCGGACAGGGCCCGCTTGGTGGTGGCTACACCTTC; CDR3 protein: CASSSGQGPLGGGYTF
D gene: -; J gene: TRBJ2-2; V gene: TRBV5-1; clone size: many; CDR3 DNA: TGTGCCAGCAGCTTGACAGGGAACACCGGGGAGCTGTTTTTT; CDR3 protein: CASSLTGNTGELFF
D gene: TRBD1; J gene: TRBJ1-4; V gene: TRBV20-1; clone size: many; CDR3 DNA: TGCAGTGCTAGAGCGCCGGGACAGGGAGGGGAAAAACTGTTTTTT; CDR3 protein: CSARAPGQGGEKLFF
D gene: -; J gene: TRBJ1-1; V gene: TRBV10-3; clone size: once; CDR3 DNA: TGTGCCATCAAACCGGGAGGAACTGAAGCTTTCTTT; CDR3 protein: CAIKPGGTEAFF
D gene: TRBD2; J gene: TRBJ2-7; V gene: TRBV27; clone size: -; CDR3 DNA: TGTGCCAGCAGTAGTTACGGGACTAGCGATCCCTACGAGCAGTACTTC; CDR3 protein: CASSSYGTSDPYEQYF
D gene: TRBD1; J gene: TRBJ1-4; V gene: TRBV4-1; clone size: -; CDR3 DNA: TGCGCCAGCAGCCAAGGTTTGGGACAGGTCCGAAAACTGTTTTTT; CDR3 protein: CASSQGLGQVRKLFF